Presented here are 8 T cell receptor beta chains from one specimen sequenced in a study of blood T cells in healthy people across ages. For the second PCR, which ran for roughly 6 to 12 cycles, a sample-barcoded 5' primer and a J-beta primer mix were used. In TCRdb, the 5' RACE reads were re-called with MiXCR into one record per CDR3 protein. The data show about 1.4 million distinct CDR3 sequences, approximately 59% seen once. Sequenced: blood. The origin of the receptors is a man in his late teens or twenties in good health.

The chain carries TRBV6-5 and TRBJ1-6; D is undetermined. Trimming pared 6 bases from V and 7 bases from J, leaving 13 bases between. The CDR3 is 14 residues long. CDR1 and CDR2 from the germline V gene are MNHEY and SVGAGI. CDR3 bases: TGTGCCAGCAGCCCGGACGGGAGGAATTCACCCCTCCACTTT. Translated, it gives CASSPDGRNSPLHF.

The chain uses TRBV6-2 or TRBV6-3 and TRBJ2-4, with D possibly being TRBD2 (6 bases). This CDR3 region has 21 residues. Trimming pared 2 bases from V and 0 bases from J, leaving 26 bases between. CDR1 is MNHEY, CDR2 SVGEGT, per germline. The CDR3 loop reads CASSYGSGGLWVRLAKNIQYF. The CDR3 DNA reads TGTGCCAGCAGTTACGGGTCCGGGGGTCTGTGGGTACGACTAGCCAAAAACATTCAGTACTTC.

This clonotype came up once. The V gene is TRBV6-2 or TRBV6-3, the J gene TRBJ1-2; unclear D gene. The CDR3 is made up of 11 amino acids. CDR1 MNHEY and CDR2 SVGEGT come from the germline V gene. V gave up 5 bases and J gave up 4 bases, with 5 bases separating them. The CDR3 reads CASSPRYGYTF. DNA of the CDR3: TGTGCCAGCAGTCCCCGCTATGGCTACACCTTC.

As to this clonotype: The junction and the germline gene differ at one end; a read error may be behind it. V usage is TRBV20-1 and J usage is TRBJ2-7; 7 bases are shared with TRBD2. The CDR3 length is 13 residues. Germline CDR1 and CDR2: DFQATT and SNEGSKA (reference sequence). The CDR3 loop reads CSARGPSGYGQYF. The CDR3 DNA is TGCAGTGCTAGAGGTCCTAGCGGCTACGGGCAGTACTTC.

This clonotype was recorded only once. The rearrangement links TRBV20-1 to TRBJ2-3; 9 bases are shared with TRBD2. Germline V gene sequence: CDR1 DFQATT, CDR2 SNEGSKA (reference sequence). This CDR3 contains 14 residues. V lost 4 bases and J lost 6; bases outside the gene matches: 8. For the CDR3, the DNA is TGCAGTGCTAAACCCGGCGGGGGGGCGGATACGCAGTATTTT. It yields the protein CSAKPGGGADTQYF.

The J gene is TRBJ2-1, the V gene TRBV6-2 or TRBV6-3; D uncertain. Germline V lookup: CDR1 MNHEY, CDR2 SVGEGT. The length of the CDR3 is 10 residues. V was cut by 10 bases and J by 10 bases, with 11 bases left in between. DNA of the CDR3: TGTGCCACTAGAAATGTCGAGCAGTTCTTC. Protein product: CATRNVEQFF.

This sequence joins TRBV5-8 and TRBJ1-2; D is undetermined. Trimming pared 4 bases from V and 3 bases from J, leaving 13 bases between. Looked up from germline, CDR1 is SGHTS and CDR2 is YDEGEE. CDR3 size: 14 residues. In nucleotides, the CDR3 is TGTGCCAGCAGCCTCCGAATTGGATACTATGGCTACACCTTC. Amino acids: CASSLRIGYYGYTF.

This clonotype was counted a single time. This chain uses TRBV28 with TRBJ2-7; a possible D gene is TRBD1 (7 bases). This CDR3 comprises 12 residues. Trimming removed 11 bases at V and 1 base at J, with 12 bases between. The germline V gene encodes CDR1 MDHEN and CDR2 SYDVKM. DNA for the CDR3: TGTGCCGGAGGGGGCCCATCCTACGAGCAGTACTTC. The encoded protein is CAGGGPSYEQYF.